The T cell receptor (beta chain) under discussion was sequenced for a study of CD8 T cells in ankylosing spondylitis. Study outcomes and limitations: Reports of some motif variants in reactive arthritis synovial fluid and blood predate this one.

This clonotype occurred many times. Antigen specificity is unknown. Preparation of TCR beta libraries was done by quantitative 5'-RACE with molecular barcodes. TCRdb re-called the 5' RACE reads with MiXCR, one entry per CDR3 protein. The data show roughly 180,000 distinct CDR3 sequences, with about 13% seen just once and approximately 16% held by the top ten. The V gene's germline CDR1 is SQVTM and CDR2 ANQGSEA. Losses at the gene ends were 5 bases for V and 2 bases for J; bases not matched to a gene: 6. CDR3 size: 13 residues. This chain joins TRBV29-1 and TRBJ2-7; 7 nucleotides line up with TRBD2. This sequence was found in a male donor with ankylosing spondylitis or in good health (not recorded which). The sample comprised blood, either unsorted or a sorted T cell fraction (not recorded which). The CDR3: CSVRGGETYEQYF. The CDR3 coding sequence is TGCAGCGTTCGGGGAGGGGAGACCTACGAGCAGTACTTC.